This T cell receptor beta chain appears in the sequencing data of a study of cytomegalovirus exposure and HLA in healthy donors. Findings and limits, study-wide: CMV serostatus alone was available as immune exposure information.

PCR amplification relied on 60 Vbeta primers (plus 13 Jbeta primers). Only in-frame clones appear in the TCRdb table, and some are missing; sequencing was by immunoSEQ multiplex PCR. The sample lists approximately 300,000 clones, 80% occurring once. This clone has a single count. Its antigen is as yet unknown. V dropped 3 bases and J dropped 0 bases, with 22 bases sitting between them. The germline CDR1 and CDR2 sequences are LNHNV and YYDKDF (reference sequence). The CDR3 extends over 19 amino acids. The specimen sequenced was PBMCs. V and J are TRBV15 and TRBJ2-3, with D perhaps TRBD1 (6 bases). The clonotype originates from a girl aged 2-10 years in good health and CMV-seronegative. The CDR3 DNA follows: TGTGCCACCAGCAGTTCACCAGGGGTCCAAACCTCTAGCACAGATACGCAGTATTTT. Translated: CATSSSPGVQTSSTDTQYF. The whole variable domain, remainder taken from reference TRBV15 and TRBJ2-3, is DAMVIQNPRYQVTQFGKPVTLSCSQTLNHNVMYWYQQKSSQAPKLLFHYYDKDFNNEADTPDNFQSRRPNTSFCFLDIRSPGLGDTAMYLCATSSSPGVQTSSTDTQYFGPGTRLTVL.